This T cell receptor beta chain was profiled in a study of vaccination and CD4 T cells after COVID-19 (dated by TCRdb to 2022 to 2024). The study in broad terms: SARS-CoV-2 positivity had been established in the convalescent patients by nasal swab PCR, and mild disease was recorded in about 9 of these patients and severe disease in one. The convalescent cohort comprised six males and four females, including two Hispanic individuals, seven Caucasians, two Asians and one multiracial person. Participants got two doses of the Pfizer-BioNTech BNT162b2 vaccine (n=8) or two doses of the Moderna mRNA-1273 vaccine (n=2). Post-COVID blood samples from convalescent patients were collected a median of approximately 100 days after diagnosis, with a range of roughly 35 to 180 days. Post-vaccine blood samples were taken a median of 72 days after the second vaccine dose, with a range of roughly 13 to 250 days. Overlapping spike peptide pools from SARS-CoV-2 and from the common cold coronaviruses HCoV-NL63, HCoV-OC43 and HCoV-229E were used as culture stimuli. In control cultures, a CEFX viral epitope pool was used as positive control, an HIV-1 Nef peptide pool was used as negative control, or no peptide was added. In approximately ten COVID-19 convalescent patients and several infection-naive healthy vaccine recipients, the spike-specific CD4+ TCR repertoire before mRNA vaccination was compared with the repertoire after mRNA vaccination. The study at large found these results: Relatively few convalescent patients were included in the study, and early timepoints after natural infection were not analyzed. Of the vaccine-specific clones in convalescent patients, 304 of 307, or nearly all, reacted only to SARS-CoV-2 spike and did not cross-react with common cold coronaviruses. Among the post-vaccine SARS-CoV-2-reactive clones in convalescent patients, a median 86.3% showed up only after vaccination, which suggests vaccine-specific priming. Although the median number of SARS-CoV-2-reactive clonotypes went up from roughly 23 after infection to 38 after vaccination, the increase was not significant.

Reading the label with the study, this specimen's treatment or condition is: approximately nine-day PBMC culture with coronavirus spike peptide pools or control peptides (ViraFEST assay). The study used the ViraFEST assay, which expanded antigen-specific T cells with peptide pools and then identified expanded clonotypes by TCR sequencing. Positive SARS-CoV-2 PCR tests in the convalescent patients dated from March to December 2020, before Alpha, Beta and Delta variants emerged in the United States. Each well held two million PBMCs cultured with approximately 9.2 ug/ml peptide pools in IMDM containing roughly 4.7% human AB serum and 7.5 to 10 IU/ml IL-2. On days 3 and 7, half of the culture medium was replaced with fresh IL-2-containing medium. After ten to eleven days of culture, CD4+ T cells were isolated by negative selection using the EasySep CD4+ T cell isolation kit. Ficoll-Paque Plus gradient centrifugation was used to isolate PBMCs from whole blood, and the isolated PBMCs were then either used fresh or cryopreserved at -140C. Culture conditions were generally each tested in triplicate wells.

Of note for this clonotype: Its antigen is still unknown. Base quality data are lacking; no much larger clone is found one base away.

The trim is 3 bases for V and 0 bases for J, with a gap of 6 bases between the germline ends. The CDR3 starts with the cysteine, ends with the phenylalanine, and has 14 residues. The read is trimmed to its CDR3 DNA, 42 bases read in frame from base 1. Preparation of the library involved PCR. DNA from cultured CD4+ T cells underwent TCR sequencing with the Oncomine TCR Beta short-read assay at the Johns Hopkins FTIC core. Genomic DNA was extracted from the cultured CD4+ T cells with the QIAamp micro DNA kit. Oncomine TCR Beta libraries made from cultured CD4+ T cells were pooled using unique dual indexes and sequenced on an Illumina iSeq 100. The authors' pipeline ran thus. Non-productive sequences were filtered out, and CDR3s that did not start with C, did not end with F or W, or were shorter than 7 amino acids were discarded. Antigen-specific clonotypes were identified with the MANAFEST web application by comparing peptide-stimulated wells with reference and other culture wells. For a clone to be called positive, the clone needed an FDR below 0.05, an odds ratio above 5, and a productive frequency above 0.1% in at least two of three replicate wells. Cross-reactive clonotypes were defined as significantly expanded in both SARS-CoV-2 spike wells and at least one common cold coronavirus spike condition. Using R version 3.6.1, CDR3 homology was evaluated through Levenshtein distances (stringdist) along with unrooted phylogenetic trees (ape). TCRdb ran its own pipeline on the public reads, namely fastp trimming at Q25 and MiXCR clone calling, and kept in-frame beta chains. Duplicate CDR3 protein sequences are folded into a single record with the most common DNA and genes. TCRdb, not the original authors, processed these V and J calls. Counted in this sample were about 15,000 distinct CDR3 sequences; approximately 55% of them appeared once. Roughly 4.8% of the sample is taken by the ten largest.

The source is a human donor who had recovered from COVID-19. Sequenced here: CD4+ T cells from blood, cultured in vitro, sampled before SARS-CoV-2 vaccination. The rearranged segments are TRBV12-3 or TRBV12-4 and TRBJ1-5, with the D segment identity uncertain. Here the CDR3 is given as CASSFGGSNQPQHF. The DNA is TGTGCCAGCAGTTTTGGAGGTAGCAATCAGCCCCAGCATTTT.